A selection of T cell receptor beta chains follows, all from one sample in a study of blood T cell repertoires in COVID-19. The assay was immunoSEQ multiplex PCR, and TCRdb's table has in-frame clones only and misses some. The sample lists around 170,000 clones, around 87% occurring once. Sequenced input: peripheral blood. These receptors were collected from a woman in her twenties or thirties with active or convalescent COVID-19. The CDR3 runs from the conserved cysteine through the conserved F or W.

j_call,v_call,cdr3_aa
TRBJ1-4,TRBV27,CASSLLGTPNEKLFF
TRBJ1-1,TRBV13,CASSYEGQGNTEAFF
TRBJ1-2,TRBV7-9,CAIKTAPGTQYGYTF
TRBJ1-4,TRBV15,CATSADGRDEKLFF
TRBJ2-1,TRBV28,CASSLTGGNEQFF
TRBJ1-1,TRBV7-8,CASSLGITEAFF
TRBJ2-2,TRBV30,CAWSEKKRRLYTGELFF
TRBJ2-7,TRBV27,CASSLRLSPSYEQYF
TRBJ1-2,TRBV5-5,CASSFAPGQGYYGYTF
TRBJ1-2,TRBV6-6,CASTPGGYGYTF
TRBJ1-1,TRBV9,CASSVGGMNTEAFF
TRBJ2-1,TRBV3-1/TRBV3-2,CASSQGSAAGVSNEQFF
TRBJ1-2,TRBV7-9,CASSSEIPDMYGYTF
TRBJ1-1,TRBV19,CASTPGQGITEAFF
TRBJ1-5,TRBV28,CASSSLNQPQHF
TRBJ2-1,TRBV27,CASSSQGLAGGSSYNEQFF
TRBJ2-3,TRBV19,CASSLSRGPGDTQYF
TRBJ1-2,TRBV29-1,CSVTSGQGAYGYTF
TRBJ2-7,TRBV30,CAWSGGQSYEQYF
TRBJ2-1,TRBV7-6,CASIARGRKSSYNEQFF
TRBJ1-5,TRBV9,CASSVGGQLNQPQHF
TRBJ2-1,TRBV7-2,CASSFSGRANEQFF
TRBJ1-5,TRBV2,CASTLDRGNQPQHF
TRBJ1-2,TRBV28,CASSRDSPNYGYTF
TRBJ2-3,TRBV5-1,CASSLGPGGTDTQYF
TRBJ2-7,TRBV4-1,CASSQGGTVSYEQYF